This TCR beta chain is from a study of blood T cell repertoires in COVID-19. About the research overall: In each case, the material was cDNA or gDNA derived from T cells, B-cell-depleted T cells, or PBMCs.

TCRdb's copy holds only in-frame clones and misses some; the assay was immunoSEQ multiplex PCR. The profile shows about 140,000 clones, 86% of them singletons. Material: peripheral blood. The receptor comes from a woman aged 55-75 years with acute or convalescent COVID-19.

The CDR3 spells CASSEDSGATEAFF. CDR3 coding DNA: TGTGCCAGCAGTGAAGATTCTGGGGCTACTGAAGCTTTCTTT. The chain uses TRBV6-1 and TRBJ1-1; weak D call: TRBD1 (5 bases). Germline CDR1 reads MNHNS; CDR2 reads SASEGT. The V gene lost 1 base and the J gene lost 5 bases, with 11 bases spanning the gap. This CDR3 is built from 14 residues.